The clone carrying this T cell receptor beta chain has more than one count but fewer than ten. As yet, its antigen is unknown. These data come from a study of T cell responses to AZD1222 COVID-19 vaccine. General observations from the study: Spike-specific TCR breadth and depth both grew after two AZD1222 doses. White British people made up most donors, females outnumbered males, and clonal diversity was possibly underestimated. It was only after the peak T cell response that any repertoires were sampled.

From germline, CDR1 is SNHLY and CDR2 FYNNEI. The V end lost 6 bases, the J end lost 6 bases, and 11 bases lay between the germline ends. The CDR3 runs to 12 residues. Second-dose timings of about 4 or about 12 weeks were pooled. Libraries were prepared by immunoSEQ multiplex PCR; TCRdb keeps only in-frame clonotypes and omits some of them. Found here are approximately 130,000 clones, roughly 88% of them singletons; the top ten hold roughly 5.2%. The sample was peripheral blood, taken 28 days after the second AZD1222 dose. This chain connects TRBV2 to TRBJ1-1; D is unresolved. The TCR sequence derives from an adult who received the AZD1222 COVID-19 vaccine. CDR3 protein: CASSGLDAEAFF. The CDR3 DNA reads TGTGCCAGCAGCGGATTAGACGCTGAAGCTTTCTTT.